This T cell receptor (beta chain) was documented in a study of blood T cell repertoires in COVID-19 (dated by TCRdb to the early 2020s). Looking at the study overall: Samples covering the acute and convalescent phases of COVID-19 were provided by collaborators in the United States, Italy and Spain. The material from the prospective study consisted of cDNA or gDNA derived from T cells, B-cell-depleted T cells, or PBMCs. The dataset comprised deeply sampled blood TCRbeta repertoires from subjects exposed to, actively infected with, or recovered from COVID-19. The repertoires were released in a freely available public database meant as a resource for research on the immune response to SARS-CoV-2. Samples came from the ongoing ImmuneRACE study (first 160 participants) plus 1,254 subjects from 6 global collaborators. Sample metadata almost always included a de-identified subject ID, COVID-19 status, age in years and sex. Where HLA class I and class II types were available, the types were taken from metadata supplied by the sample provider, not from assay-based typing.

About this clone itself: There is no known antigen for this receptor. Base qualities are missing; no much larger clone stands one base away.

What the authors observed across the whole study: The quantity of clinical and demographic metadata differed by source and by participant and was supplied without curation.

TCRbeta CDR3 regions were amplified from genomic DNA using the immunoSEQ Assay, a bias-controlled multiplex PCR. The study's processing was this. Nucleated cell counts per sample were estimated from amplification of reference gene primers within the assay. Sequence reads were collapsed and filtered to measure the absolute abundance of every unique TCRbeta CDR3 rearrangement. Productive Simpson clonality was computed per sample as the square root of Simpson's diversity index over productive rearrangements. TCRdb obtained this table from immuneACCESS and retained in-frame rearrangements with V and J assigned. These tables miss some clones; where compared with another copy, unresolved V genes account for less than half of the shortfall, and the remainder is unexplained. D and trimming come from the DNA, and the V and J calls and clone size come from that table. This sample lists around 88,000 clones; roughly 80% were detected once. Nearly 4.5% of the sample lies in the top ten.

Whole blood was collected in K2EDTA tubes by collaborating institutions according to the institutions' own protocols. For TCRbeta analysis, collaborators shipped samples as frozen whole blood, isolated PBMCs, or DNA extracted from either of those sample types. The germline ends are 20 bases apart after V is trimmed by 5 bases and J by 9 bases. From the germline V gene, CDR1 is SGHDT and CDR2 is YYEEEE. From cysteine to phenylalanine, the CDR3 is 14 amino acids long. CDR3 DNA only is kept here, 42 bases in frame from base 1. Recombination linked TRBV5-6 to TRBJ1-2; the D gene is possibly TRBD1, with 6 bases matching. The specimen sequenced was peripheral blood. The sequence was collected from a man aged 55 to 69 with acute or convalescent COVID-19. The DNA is TGTGCCAGCAGTGTAGCAGGGGTCGGAGTCAGCTACACCTTC. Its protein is CASSVAGVGVSYTF.